This T cell receptor beta chain appears in the sequencing data of a study of blood T cell repertoires in COVID-19 (dated by TCRdb to the early 2020s). At the level of the whole study: The collaborator samples originated in the United States, Italy and Spain and spanned the acute and convalescent phases of COVID-19. The prospective study material was composed of cDNA or gDNA derived from T cells, B-cell-depleted T cells, or PBMCs. The dataset comprised deeply sampled blood TCRbeta repertoires from subjects exposed to, actively infected with, or recovered from COVID-19. The repertoires were released in a freely available public database intended as a resource for research on the immune response to SARS-CoV-2. Samples came from the ongoing ImmuneRACE study (first 160 participants) plus 1,254 subjects from 6 global collaborators. Sample metadata almost always included a de-identified subject ID, COVID-19 status, age in years and sex. Where available, HLA class I and class II types were taken from metadata supplied by the sample provider and were not determined by assay-based typing.

TCRbeta CDR3 regions were amplified from genomic DNA by means of the immunoSEQ Assay, a bias-controlled multiplex PCR. As for how the authors treated the data: Within the assay, amplification of reference gene primers was used to estimate how many nucleated cells each sample contained. Sequence reads were collapsed and filtered to measure the absolute abundance of every unique TCRbeta CDR3 rearrangement. For each sample, productive Simpson clonality was calculated by taking the square root of Simpson's diversity index across productive rearrangements. This immuneACCESS table, as held by TCRdb, lists in-frame sequences with V and J called but not all clones. Of the missing ones, under half trace to an unresolved V gene in checked studies; the others have no known cause. V, J and clone size are those of that table, while D and trimming were read from the DNA. Within this sample are some 130,000 clones, with roughly 88% of them counted one time only. Jointly, the top ten make up about 9.4% of the sample.

Each collaborating institution followed its own protocols to collect whole blood in K2EDTA tubes. For TCRbeta analysis, collaborator samples were shipped as frozen whole blood, as isolated PBMCs, or as DNA extracted from either sample type. About this clone: What this receptor recognizes is not known. No much larger clone exists at a distance of one base, and base qualities are not known.

The paper as a whole reports these results and caveats: The quantity of clinical and demographic metadata differed by source and by participant and was supplied without curation.

The CDR3 goes from the cysteine to the phenylalanine over 15 residues. Only the CDR3 part of the read is kept: 45 bases, read in frame from the first base. CDR1 and CDR2, per the germline V gene (reference sequence), are LGHDT and YNNKEL. V lost 4 bases and J lost 1 base; the stretch between them is 10 bases long. This chain is built from TRBV3-1 (or the pseudogene TRBV3-2) and TRBJ1-4; possibly the D gene is TRBD1, per 5 matching bases. Sequenced input: peripheral blood. This TCR was sampled from a man aged 50 or older with acute or convalescent COVID-19. In nucleotide form, the sequence is TGTGCCAGCAGCCTAACAGGAGAAACTAATGAAAAACTGTTTTTT. Its translation reads: CASSLTGETNEKLFF.